This T cell receptor beta chain was captured by sequencing in a study of blood T cells in healthy people across ages. CDR1 and CDR2 (germline): SGHTA, FQGNSA. V lost 5 bases, J lost 6 bases, and 11 bases lay in between. The length of the CDR3 is 14 residues. Combining a sample-barcoded 5' primer with a J-beta primer mix, a second PCR ran for roughly 6 to 12 cycles. TCRdb redid the calling of the 5' RACE reads with MiXCR, one entry per CDR3 protein. The sample carries some 1.8 million distinct CDR3 sequences, approximately 39% recorded once. This sequence originates from a human donor in good health. The chain has TRBV7-2 and TRBJ1-6; no reliable D call. The sample comprised blood. The CDR3 DNA follows: TGTGCCAGCAGCCCTCCAGGAATTAATTCACCCCTCCACTTT. Translation gives CASSPPGINSPLHF.